Sequencing of this TCR beta chain was carried out in a study of shared clonotypes between healthy human individuals. Whole-study results and caveats: With four donors compared, approximately 5.5% of naive CD4 clonotypes were shared.

Generated by immunoSEQ multiplex PCR, the TCRdb table keeps only in-frame clones and is missing some. The sample records 1.4 million to 1.5 million clones, more than 95% being singletons. For this clone: The antigen remains undetermined.

The source of this sequence is a man under 40 in good health. The specimen sequenced was naive CD4+ T cells sorted from blood. Subset denoted: CD45RA+ positively selected.

DNA of the CDR3: TGTGCCAGCAGCTTACGCGCTAGCGGGTATACCTACAATGAGCAGTTCTTC. Residues: CASSLRASGYTYNEQFF. The chain combines TRBV11-3 with TRBJ2-1; 8 nucleotides agree with TRBD2. V shed 2 bases, J shed 2 bases, and the junction held 8 bases outside the gene matches. Germline CDR1 is SGHNT and CDR2 is YENEEA. The CDR3 has 17 residues.